This T cell receptor beta chain was obtained from a study of cytomegalovirus exposure and HLA in healthy donors. Primers for the PCR totalled 60 Vbeta and 13 Jbeta. Clones were read by immunoSEQ multiplex PCR, and TCRdb kept only the in-frame ones, dropping some. The sample holds more than 150,000 clones, about 90% seen once. The V segment lost 5 bases and the J segment 10 bases; nucleotides outside the gene matches: 10. There are 14 residues in the CDR3. Looked up from germline, CDR1 is SSHAT and CDR2 is FNYEAQ (reference sequence). This receptor was identified in a girl in the first two years of life in good health and CMV-seronegative. The sequenced sample consisted of PBMCs. V and J are TRBV7-7 and TRBJ2-1; TRBD1 agrees at 8 bases. The CDR3 loop reads CASSPTGGEWEQFF. CDR3 DNA sequence: TGTGCCAGCAGCCCAACAGGGGGTGAATGGGAGCAGTTCTTC.